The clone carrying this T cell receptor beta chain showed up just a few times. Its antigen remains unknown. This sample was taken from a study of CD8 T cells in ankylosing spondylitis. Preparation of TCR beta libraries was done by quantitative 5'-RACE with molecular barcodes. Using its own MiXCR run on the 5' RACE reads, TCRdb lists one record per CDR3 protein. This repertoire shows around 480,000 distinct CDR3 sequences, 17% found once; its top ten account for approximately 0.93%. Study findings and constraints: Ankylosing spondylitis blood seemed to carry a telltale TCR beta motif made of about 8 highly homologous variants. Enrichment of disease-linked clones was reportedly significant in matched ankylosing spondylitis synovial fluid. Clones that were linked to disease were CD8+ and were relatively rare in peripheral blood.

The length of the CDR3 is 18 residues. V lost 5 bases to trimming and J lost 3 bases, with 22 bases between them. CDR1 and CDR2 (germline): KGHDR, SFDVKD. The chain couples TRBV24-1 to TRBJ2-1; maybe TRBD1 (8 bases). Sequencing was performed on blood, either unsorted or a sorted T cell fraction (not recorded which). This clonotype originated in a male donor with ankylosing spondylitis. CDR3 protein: CATSGQQIQGDYYNEQFF. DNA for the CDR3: TGTGCCACCAGTGGACAGCAAATACAGGGGGACTACTACAATGAGCAGTTCTTC.